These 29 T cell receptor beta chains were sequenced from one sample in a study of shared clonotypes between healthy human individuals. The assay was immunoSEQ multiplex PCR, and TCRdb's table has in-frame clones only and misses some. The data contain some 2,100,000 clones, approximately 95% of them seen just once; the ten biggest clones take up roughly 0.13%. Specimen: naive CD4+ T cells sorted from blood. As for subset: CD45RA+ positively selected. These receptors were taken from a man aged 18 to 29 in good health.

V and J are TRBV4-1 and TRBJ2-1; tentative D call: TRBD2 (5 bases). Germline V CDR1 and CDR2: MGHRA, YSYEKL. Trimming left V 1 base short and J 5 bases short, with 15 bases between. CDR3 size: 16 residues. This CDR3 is CASSQGGRRADNEQFF. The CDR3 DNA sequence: TGCGCCAGCAGCCAAGGCGGAAGGAGAGCGGACAATGAGCAGTTCTTC.

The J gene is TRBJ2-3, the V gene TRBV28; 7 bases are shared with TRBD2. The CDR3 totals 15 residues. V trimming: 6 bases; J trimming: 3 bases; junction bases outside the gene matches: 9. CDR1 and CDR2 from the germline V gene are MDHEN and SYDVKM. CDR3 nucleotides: TGTGCCAGCAGACTAGCGCCCGTAGGAACAGATACGCAGTATTTT. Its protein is CASRLAPVGTDTQYF.

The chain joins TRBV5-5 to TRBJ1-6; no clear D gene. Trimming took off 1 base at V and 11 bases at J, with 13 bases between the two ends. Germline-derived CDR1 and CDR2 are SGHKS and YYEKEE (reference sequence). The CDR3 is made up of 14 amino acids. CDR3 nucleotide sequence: TGTGCCAGCAGCTTGACCTCCGGGGATCCACCCCTCCACTTT. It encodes CASSLTSGDPPLHF.

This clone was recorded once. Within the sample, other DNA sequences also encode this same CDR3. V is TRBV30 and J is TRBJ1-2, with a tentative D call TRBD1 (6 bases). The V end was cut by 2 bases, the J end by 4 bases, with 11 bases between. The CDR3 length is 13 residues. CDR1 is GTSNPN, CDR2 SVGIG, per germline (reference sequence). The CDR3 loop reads CAWSPRGSYGYTF. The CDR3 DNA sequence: TGTGCCTGGAGTCCCAGGGGTAGCTATGGCTACACCTTC. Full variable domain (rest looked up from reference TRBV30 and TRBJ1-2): SQTIHQWPATLVQPVGSPLSLECTVEGTSNPNLYWYRQAAGRGLQLLFYSVGIGQISSEVPQNLSASRPQDRQFILSSKKLLLSDSGFYLCAWSPRGSYGYTFGSGTRLTVV.

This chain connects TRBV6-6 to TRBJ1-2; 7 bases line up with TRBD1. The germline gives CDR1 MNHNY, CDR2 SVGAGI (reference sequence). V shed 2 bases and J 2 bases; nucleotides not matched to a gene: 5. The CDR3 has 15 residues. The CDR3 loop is CASSYEGASNYGYTF. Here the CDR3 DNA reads TGTGCCAGCAGTTACGAGGGGGCCTCCAACTATGGCTACACCTTC.

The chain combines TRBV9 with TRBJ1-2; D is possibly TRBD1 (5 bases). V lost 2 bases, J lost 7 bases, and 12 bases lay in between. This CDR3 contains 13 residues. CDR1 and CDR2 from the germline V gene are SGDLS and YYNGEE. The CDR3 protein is CASSVRGEGGYTF. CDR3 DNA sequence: TGTGCCAGCAGCGTGCGGGGGGAGGGTGGCTACACCTTC. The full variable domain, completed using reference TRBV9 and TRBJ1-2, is DSGVTQTPKHLITATGQRVTLRCSPRSGDLSVYWYQQSLDQGLQFLIQYYNGEERAKGNILERFSAQQFPDLHSELNLSSLELGDSALYFCASSVRGEGGYTFGSGTRLTVV.

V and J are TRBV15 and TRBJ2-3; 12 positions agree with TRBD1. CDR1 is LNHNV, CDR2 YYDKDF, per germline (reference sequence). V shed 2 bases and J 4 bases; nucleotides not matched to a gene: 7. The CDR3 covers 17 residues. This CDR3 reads CATSRSPGQGAPDTQYF. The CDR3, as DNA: TGTGCCACCAGCAGATCCCCGGGACAGGGGGCCCCAGATACGCAGTATTTT.

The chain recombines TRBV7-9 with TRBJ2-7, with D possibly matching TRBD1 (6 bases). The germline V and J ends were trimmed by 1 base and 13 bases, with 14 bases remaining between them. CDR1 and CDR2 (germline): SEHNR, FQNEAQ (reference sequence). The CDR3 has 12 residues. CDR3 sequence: CASSLELGGFYF. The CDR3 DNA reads TGTGCCAGCAGCTTAGAATTAGGGGGTTTCTACTTC.

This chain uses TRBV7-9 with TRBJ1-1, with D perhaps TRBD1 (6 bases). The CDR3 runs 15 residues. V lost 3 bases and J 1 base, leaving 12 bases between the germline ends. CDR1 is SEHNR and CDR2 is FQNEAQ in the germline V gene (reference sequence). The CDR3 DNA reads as TGTGCCAGCAGCTTTTGGGGGCTGGGGAACACTGAAGCTTTCTTT. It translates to CASSFWGLGNTEAFF. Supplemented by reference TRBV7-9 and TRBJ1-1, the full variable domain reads DTGVSQNPRHKITKRGQNVTFRCDPISEHNRLYWYRQTLGQGPEFLTYFQNEAQLEKSRLLSDRFSAERPKGSFSTLEIQRTEQGDSAMYLCASSFWGLGNTEAFFGQGTRLTVV.

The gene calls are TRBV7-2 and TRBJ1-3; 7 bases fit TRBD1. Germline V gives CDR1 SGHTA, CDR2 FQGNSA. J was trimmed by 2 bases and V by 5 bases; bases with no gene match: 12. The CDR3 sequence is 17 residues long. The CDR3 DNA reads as TGTGCCAGCAGCCCCCAGGGTAACAGGGGCGCTGGAAACACCATATATTTT. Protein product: CASSPQGNRGAGNTIYF.

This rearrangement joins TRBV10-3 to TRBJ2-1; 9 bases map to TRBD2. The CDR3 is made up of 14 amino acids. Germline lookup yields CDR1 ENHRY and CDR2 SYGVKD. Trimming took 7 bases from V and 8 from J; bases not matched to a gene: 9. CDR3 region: CAITGLATGDEQFF. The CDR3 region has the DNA TGTGCCATCACTGGACTAGCGACCGGGGATGAGCAGTTCTTC.

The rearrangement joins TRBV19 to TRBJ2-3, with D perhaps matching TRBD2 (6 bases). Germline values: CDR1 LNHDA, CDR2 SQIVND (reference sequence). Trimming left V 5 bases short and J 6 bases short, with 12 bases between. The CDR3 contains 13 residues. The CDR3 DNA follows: TGTGCCAGTAGTCCCCCCGCGGGGGATACGCAGTATTTT. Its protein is CASSPPAGDTQYF.

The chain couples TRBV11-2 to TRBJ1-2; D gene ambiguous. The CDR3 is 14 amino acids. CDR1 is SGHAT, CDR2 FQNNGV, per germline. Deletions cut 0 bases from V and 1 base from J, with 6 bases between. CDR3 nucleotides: TGTGCCAGCAGCTTAGATACGGTTAACTATGGCTACACCTTC. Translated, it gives CASSLDTVNYGYTF.

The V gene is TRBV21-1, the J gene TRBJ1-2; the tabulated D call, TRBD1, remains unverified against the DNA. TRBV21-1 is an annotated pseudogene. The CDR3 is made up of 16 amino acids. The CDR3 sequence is CASSKTWQGVPGGYTF. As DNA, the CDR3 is TGTGCCAGCAGCAAGACGTGGCAGGGGGTCCCAGGAGGCTACACCTTC.

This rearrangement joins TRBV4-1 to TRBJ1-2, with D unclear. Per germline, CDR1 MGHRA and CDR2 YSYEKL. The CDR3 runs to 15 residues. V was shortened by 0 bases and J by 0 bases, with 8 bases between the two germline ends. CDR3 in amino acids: CASSQDTAANYGYTF. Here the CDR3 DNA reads TGCGCCAGCAGCCAAGATACAGCCGCTAACTATGGCTACACCTTC.

CDR3 protein: CSASNSGGYTF. The CDR3 bases are TGCAGTGCTAGTAACAGCGGTGGCTACACCTTC. The rearrangement uses TRBV20-1 and TRBJ1-2, with unresolved D. CDR3 length: 11 residues. Germline loops: CDR1 DFQATT, CDR2 SNEGSKA (reference sequence). Trimming pared 3 bases from V and 7 bases from J, leaving 9 bases between.

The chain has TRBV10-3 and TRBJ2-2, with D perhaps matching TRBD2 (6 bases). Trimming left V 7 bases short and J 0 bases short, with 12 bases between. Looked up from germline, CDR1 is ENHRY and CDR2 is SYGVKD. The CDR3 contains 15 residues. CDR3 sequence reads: CAIMRGFTNTGELFF. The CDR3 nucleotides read TGTGCCATCATGCGGGGATTTACGAACACCGGGGAGCTGTTTTTT.

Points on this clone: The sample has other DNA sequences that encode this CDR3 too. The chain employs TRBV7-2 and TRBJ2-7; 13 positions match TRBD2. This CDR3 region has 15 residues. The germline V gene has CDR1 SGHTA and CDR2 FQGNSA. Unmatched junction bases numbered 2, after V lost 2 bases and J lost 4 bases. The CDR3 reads CASSLTSGGAYEQYF. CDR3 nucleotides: TGTGCCAGCAGCTTAACTAGCGGGGGGGCATACGAGCAGTACTTC. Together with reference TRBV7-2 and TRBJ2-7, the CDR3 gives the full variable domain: GAGVSQSPSNKVTEKGKDVELRCDPISGHTALYWYRQSLGQGLEFLIYFQGNSAPDKSGLPSDRFSAERTGGSVSTLTIQRTQQEDSAVYLCASSLTSGGAYEQYFGPGTRLTVT.

CDR3 protein: CASSPPGKAEGYTF. The CDR3 DNA is TGTGCCAGCTCACCACCTGGAAAGGCGGAGGGCTACACCTTC. The genes are TRBV18 and TRBJ1-2; D gene uncertain. Per germline, CDR1 KGHSH and CDR2 LQKENI. The CDR3 is 14 amino acids. V was cut by 0 bases and J by 8 bases, with 13 bases left in between.

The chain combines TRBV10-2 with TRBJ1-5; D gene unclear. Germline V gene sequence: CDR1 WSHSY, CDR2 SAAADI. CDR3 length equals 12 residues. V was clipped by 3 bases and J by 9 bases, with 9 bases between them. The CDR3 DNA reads TGCGCCAGCAGTGATTCGGTGGGGCCCCAGCATTTT. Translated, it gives CASSDSVGPQHF.

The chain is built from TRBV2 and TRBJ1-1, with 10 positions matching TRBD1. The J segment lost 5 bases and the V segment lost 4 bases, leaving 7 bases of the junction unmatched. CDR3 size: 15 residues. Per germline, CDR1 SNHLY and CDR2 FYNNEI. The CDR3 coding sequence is TGTGCCAGCAGTGCGGACAGGGGGAGTGCGACTGAAGCTTTCTTT. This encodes CASSADRGSATEAFF. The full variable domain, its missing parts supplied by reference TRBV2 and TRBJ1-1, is EPEVTQTPSHQVTQMGQEVILRCVPISNHLYFYWYRQILGQKVEFLVSFYNNEISEKSEIFDDQFSVERPDGSNFTLKIRSTKLEDSAMYFCASSADRGSATEAFFGQGTRLTVV.

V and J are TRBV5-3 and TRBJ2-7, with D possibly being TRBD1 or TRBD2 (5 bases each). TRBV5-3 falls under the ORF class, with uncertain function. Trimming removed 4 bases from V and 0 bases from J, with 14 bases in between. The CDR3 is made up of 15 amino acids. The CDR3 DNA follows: TGTGCCAGAAGCCCCGACAGACTACCCTCCTACGAGCAGTACTTC. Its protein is CARSPDRLPSYEQYF.

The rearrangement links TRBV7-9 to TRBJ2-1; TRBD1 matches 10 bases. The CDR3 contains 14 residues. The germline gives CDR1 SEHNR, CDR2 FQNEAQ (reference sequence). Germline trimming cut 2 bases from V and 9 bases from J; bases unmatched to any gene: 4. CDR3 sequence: CASSLRGTGVEQFF. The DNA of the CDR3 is TGTGCCAGCAGCTTAAGGGGGACAGGGGTTGAGCAGTTCTTC. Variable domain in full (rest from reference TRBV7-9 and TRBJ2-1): DTGVSQNPRHKITKRGQNVTFRCDPISEHNRLYWYRQTLGQGPEFLTYFQNEAQLEKSRLLSDRFSAERPKGSFSTLEIQRTEQGDSAMYLCASSLRGTGVEQFFGPGTRLTVL.

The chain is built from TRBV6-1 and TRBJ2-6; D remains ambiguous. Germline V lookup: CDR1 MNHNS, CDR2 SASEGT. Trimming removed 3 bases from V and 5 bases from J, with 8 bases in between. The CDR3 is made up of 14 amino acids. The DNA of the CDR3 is TGTGCCAGCAGTGACCCCGTCAGGGCCAACGTCCTGACTTTC. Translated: CASSDPVRANVLTF.

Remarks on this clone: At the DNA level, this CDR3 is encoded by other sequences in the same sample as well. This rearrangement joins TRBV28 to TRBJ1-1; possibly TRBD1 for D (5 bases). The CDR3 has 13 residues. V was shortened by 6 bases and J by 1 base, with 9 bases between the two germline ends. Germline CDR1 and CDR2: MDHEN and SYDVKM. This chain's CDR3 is CASSPGGNTEAFF. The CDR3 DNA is TGTGCCAGCAGCCCCGGGGGGAACACTGAAGCTTTCTTT.

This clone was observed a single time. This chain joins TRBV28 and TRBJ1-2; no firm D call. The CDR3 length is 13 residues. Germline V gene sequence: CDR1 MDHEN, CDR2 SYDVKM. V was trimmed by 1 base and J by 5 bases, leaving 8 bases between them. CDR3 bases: TGTGCCAGCAGTTTATTTATGGGATATGGCTACACCTTC. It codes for CASSLFMGYGYTF.

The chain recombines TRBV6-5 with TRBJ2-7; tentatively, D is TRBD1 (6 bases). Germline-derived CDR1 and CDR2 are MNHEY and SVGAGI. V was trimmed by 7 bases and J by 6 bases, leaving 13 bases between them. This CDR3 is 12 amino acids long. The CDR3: CASTFPTGEQYF. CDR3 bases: TGTGCCAGCACTTTTCCGACAGGCGAGCAGTACTTC.

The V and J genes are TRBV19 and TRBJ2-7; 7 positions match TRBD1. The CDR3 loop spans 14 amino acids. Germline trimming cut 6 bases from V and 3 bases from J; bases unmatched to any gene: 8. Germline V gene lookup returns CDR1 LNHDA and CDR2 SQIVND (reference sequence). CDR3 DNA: TGTGCCAGTAGCGGCCGGGACAGTCACTACGAGCAGTACTTC. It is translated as CASSGRDSHYEQYF.

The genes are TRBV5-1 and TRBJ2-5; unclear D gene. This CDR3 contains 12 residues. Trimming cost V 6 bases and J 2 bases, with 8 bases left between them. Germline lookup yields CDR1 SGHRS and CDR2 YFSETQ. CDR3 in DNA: TGCGCCAGCACCGAGAATCAAGAGACCCAGTACTTC. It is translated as CASTENQETQYF.